Shown below are 10 T cell receptor beta chains from a single sample sequenced in a study of blood T cell repertoires in COVID-19. Measured with immunoSEQ multiplex PCR; TCRdb has only the in-frame clones, and not every one. Of 53,000 or so clones in the sample, more than 90% are singletons; the top ten hold 3.1%. Sample: peripheral blood. Receptor source: a human donor in a cohort sampled during active COVID-19.

V usage is TRBV7-3 and J usage is TRBJ2-1, with TRBD2 identical over 10 bases. The germline CDR1 and CDR2 sequences are SGHTA and FQGTGA. Trimming cost V 5 bases and J 8 bases; bases outside gene matches: 12. The CDR3 contains 16 residues. CDR3 sequence reads: CASSPFSGRTPDEQFF. The CDR3, as DNA: TGTGCCAGCAGCCCCTTTAGCGGGAGGACACCCGATGAGCAGTTCTTC.

In its sample, this clone was seen a few times. The chain has TRBV19 and TRBJ1-4, with D uncertain. The germline V gene has CDR1 LNHDA and CDR2 SQIVND (reference sequence). The CDR3 extends over 15 amino acids. V lost 5 bases and J 0 bases, leaving 10 bases between the germline ends. The CDR3 sequence is CASSPRDSTNEKLFF. The CDR3 DNA reads as TGTGCCAGTAGTCCCCGAGATTCAACTAATGAAAAACTGTTTTTT.

As DNA, the CDR3 is TGTGCCAGCAGTTCTCAGGGGAACACTGAAGCTTTCTTT. As protein: CASSSQGNTEAFF. The rearrangement joins TRBV12-3 or TRBV12-4 to TRBJ1-1, with a tentative D call TRBD1 (5 bases). V was trimmed by 4 bases and J by 1 base, leaving 7 bases between them. The CDR3 length is 13 residues.

This clone was picked up one time. The chain is built from TRBV12-5 and TRBJ1-1, with unresolved D. The CDR3 length is 13 residues. V was cut by 3 bases and J by 3 bases, with 8 bases left in between. Germline CDR1 is LGHNT and CDR2 is FRNRAP. The CDR3 protein is CASGFWRDTEAFF. In DNA form, the CDR3 reads TGTGCTAGTGGTTTTTGGAGGGACACTGAAGCTTTCTTT.

V and J are TRBV18 and TRBJ2-7; 8 nucleotides agree with TRBD1. The junction had 9 bases not matched to a gene; V was cut back by 3 bases and J by 2 bases. Germline V gives CDR1 KGHSH, CDR2 LQKENI. The CDR3 loop spans 16 amino acids. CDR3 sequence (DNA): TGTGCCAGCTCACCCCCCGGGACAGGCATCACCTACGAGCAGTACTTC. Its translation: CASSPPGTGITYEQYF.

V and J are TRBV7-5 and TRBJ1-2. TRBV7-5 is a pseudogene segment. CDR3 length: 19 amino acids. The chain's CDR3 is CARSLKIRTTNLSNYGYTF. The DNA for the CDR3 is TGTGCCAGAAGCTTAAAAATAAGGACTACAAATTTAAGTAACTATGGCTACACCTTC.

The CDR3 DNA is TGTGCCAGCAGCGGATCCGGGACAGGGGGTGAACCCGGGGAGCTGTTTTTT. Protein product: CASSGSGTGGEPGELFF. The chain is built from TRBV11-3 and TRBJ2-2; 11 nucleotides line up with TRBD1. The CDR3 totals 17 residues. Trimming at V came to 5 bases and at J to 6 bases, leaving 11 bases not matched to a gene. Germline CDR1 SGHNT, CDR2 YENEEA.

The chain recombines TRBV4-3 with TRBJ1-2; TRBD1 aligns across 9 bases. The CDR3 has 13 amino acids. Germline V CDR1 and CDR2: LGHNA, YSLEER. The J segment lost 7 bases and the V segment lost 4 bases, leaving 4 bases of the junction unmatched. The CDR3 DNA is TGCGCCAGCAGCCCGGGACAGGGAGCTGGCTACACCTTC. It encodes CASSPGQGAGYTF.

This sequence joins TRBV2 and TRBJ1-2; 8 nucleotides align to TRBD1. The CDR3 consists of 13 residues. V shed 8 bases, J shed 3 bases, and the junction held 5 bases outside the gene matches. The germline V gene encodes CDR1 SNHLY and CDR2 FYNNEI. CDR3: CASGTGDDYGYTF. In DNA, the CDR3 is TGTGCCAGCGGGACAGGCGATGACTATGGCTACACCTTC. The complete variable domain, with remaining parts taken from reference TRBV2 and TRBJ1-2, reads EPEVTQTPSHQVTQMGQEVILRCVPISNHLYFYWYRQILGQKVEFLVSFYNNEISEKSEIFDDQFSVERPDGSNFTLKIRSTKLEDSAMYFCASGTGDDYGYTFGSGTRLTVV.

This chain uses TRBV11-1 with TRBJ2-2, with 8 bases matching TRBD1. The junction had 9 bases not matched to a gene; V was cut back by 6 bases and J by 6 bases. Germline CDR1 is SGHAT and CDR2 is FQDESV (reference sequence). There are 15 residues in the CDR3. CDR3 bases: TGTGCCAGCAGGCTAGGGCAGGGGGCTGCCGGGGAGCTGTTTTTT. It codes for CASRLGQGAAGELFF.